A selection of T cell receptor beta chains follows, all from one sample in a study of Ad26.COV2.S vaccination and SARS-CoV-2 variants. Only in-frame clones appear in the TCRdb table, and some are missing; sequencing was by immunoSEQ multiplex PCR. The sample carries 250,000 or so clones, around nine tenths recorded once. The specimen comprised peripheral blood, sampled in a trial of Ad26.COV2.S vaccine versus placebo. Every receptor here comes from a person aged 18-65 years who received the Ad26.COV2.S COVID-19 vaccine or a placebo. The CDR3 runs from the conserved cysteine through the conserved F or W. D genes are given only for firm matches. Expanded clones are given a class, and other clones once, few, many or no size at all.

V	D	J	size	length	DNA	CDR3
TRBV12-5	.	TRBJ2-2	.	13	TGTGCTAGTGGTCAGGATAACACCGGGGAGCTGTTTTTT	CASGQDNTGELFF
TRBV27	.	TRBJ1-5	.	15	TGTGCCAGCAGTTCCGTTACGGATCTCAATCAGCCCCAGCATTTT	CASSSVTDLNQPQHF
TRBV12-5	.	TRBJ2-3	.	17	TGTGCTAGTGGTTTGCCTCAGAACGGGGCGAGGACAGATACGCAGTATTTT	CASGLPQNGARTDTQYF
TRBV6-5	TRBD1	TRBJ1-1	.	14	TGTGCCAGCACTCAGGGGGCTCCGGTCACTGAAGCTTTCTTT	CASTQGAPVTEAFF
TRBV3-1/TRBV3-2	.	TRBJ1-5	.	13	TGTGCCAGCAGTCGACAGGGCAATCAGCCCCAGCATTTT	CASSRQGNQPQHF
TRBV4-2	.	TRBJ2-1	.	15	TGTGCCAGCAGCCAAGAAGTGATAGCAGGATACGAGCAGTTCTTC	CASSQEVIAGYEQFF
TRBV12-3/TRBV12-4	.	TRBJ2-1	.	11	TGTGCCAGCAGTTCTCGGAGTGAGCAGTTCTTC	CASSSRSEQFF
TRBV29-1	.	TRBJ1-3	.	13	TGCAGCGTGCGTACAGGCTCTGGAAACACCATATATTTT	CSVRTGSGNTIYF
TRBV30	.	TRBJ2-2	few	12	TGTGCCTGGAGTAAAGGGAACGGGGAGCTGTTTTTT	CAWSKGNGELFF
TRBV27	.	TRBJ1-2	.	15	TGTGCCACGGCGGACTTAGGGGGAGCGAACTATGGCTACACCTTC	CATADLGGANYGYTF
TRBV2	.	TRBJ2-2	once	13	TGTGCCGCAGGGGAGACGAACACCGGGGAGCTGTTTTTT	CAAGETNTGELFF
TRBV5-1	.	TRBJ2-2	.	15	TGCGCCAGCAGCTCCTATAGCGAGAACACCGGGGAGCTGTTTTTT	CASSSYSENTGELFF
TRBV6-2/TRBV6-3	TRBD1	TRBJ1-1	.	17	TGTGCCAGCAGTTACCGCGGCAGGGGGCGGGGGAACACTGAAGCTTTCTTT	CASSYRGRGRGNTEAFF
TRBV19	.	TRBJ2-1	once	15	TGTGCCAGTAGCAATAGGGGGGCCCTTTACAATGAGCAGTTCTTC	CASSNRGALYNEQFF
TRBV14	.	TRBJ2-1	once	15	TGTGCCAGCAAACCTATCGGAAGCTCCTACAATGAGCAGTTCTTC	CASKPIGSSYNEQFF
TRBV7-8	.	TRBJ1-2	.	12	TGTGCCAGCAGCGGCCCGGGTATTAGCTACACCTTC	CASSGPGISYTF
TRBV27	.	TRBJ1-5	.	13	TGTGCCAGCAGTTGGGACACCCGGGGGCCCCAGCATTTT	CASSWDTRGPQHF
TRBV6-5	.	TRBJ1-3	few	13	TGTGCCAGCACCGGTGGGGTTCCGGGCACCATATATTTT	CASTGGVPGTIYF
TRBV19	.	TRBJ1-2	.	14	TGTGCCACCCTCCCAGGGTCCGGGGACTATGGCTACACCTTC	CATLPGSGDYGYTF
TRBV3-1/TRBV3-2	.	TRBJ2-2	.	17	TGTGCCAGCAGCCAAGATCGGACAGCCGTGAACACCGGGGAGCTGTTTTTT	CASSQDRTAVNTGELFF
TRBV27	.	TRBJ1-3	.	15	TGTGCCAGCAGTTTAGACTTTACCTCTGGAAACACCATATATTTT	CASSLDFTSGNTIYF
TRBV4-1	TRBD2	TRBJ2-7	.	17	TGCGCCAGCAGCCGACGACTGGGTGCCGGGGGGTCCTACGAGCAGTACTTC	CASSRRLGAGGSYEQYF
TRBV5-5	.	TRBJ2-7	.	17	TGTGCCAGCAGCGTGGACCCGTCCTCCATTCCTACCTACGAGCAGTACTTC	CASSVDPSSIPTYEQYF
TRBV9	.	TRBJ1-1	.	16	TGTGCCAGCAGCGTAGGTCACAGATGGGAGAACACTGAAGCTTTCTTT	CASSVGHRWENTEAFF
TRBV7-9	.	TRBJ1-4	few	15	TGTGCCAGCAGCTTAGATGGGCCGCCGAGAGAAAAACTGTTTTTT	CASSLDGPPREKLFF
TRBV7-9	.	TRBJ2-1	.	17	TGTGCCAGCAGATTCCCCTTGTGGCGCGGGGCACACAATGAGCAGTTCTTC	CASRFPLWRGAHNEQFF
TRBV5-1	.	TRBJ2-5	.	15	TGCGCCAGCAGCCCAGTCGCAGCGAGCCAAGAGACCCAGTACTTC	CASSPVAASQETQYF
TRBV19	TRBD2	TRBJ2-1	.	17	TGTGCCAGTAGTATACCCGGGACTAGCGGTGAAAACAATGAGCAGTTCTTC	CASSIPGTSGENNEQFF
TRBV5-1	.	TRBJ1-2	.	13	TGCGCCAGCAGCTTGACTCAGGGGTTTGGCTACACCTTC	CASSLTQGFGYTF
TRBV4-1	.	TRBJ2-5	.	15	TGCGCCAGCAGCCACCCAGTAACAGGAGAGAAGACCCAGTACTTC	CASSHPVTGEKTQYF
TRBV9	.	TRBJ2-1	.	13	TGTGCCAGCAGCCGGGGGGCTGTGGATGAGCAGTTCTTC	CASSRGAVDEQFF
TRBV7-2	.	TRBJ2-6	.	16	TGTGCCAGCAGCCTACAGGGAATGTCTGGGGCCAACGTCCTGACTTTC	CASSLQGMSGANVLTF
TRBV6-2/TRBV6-3	TRBD1	TRBJ2-5	.	14	TGTGCCAGCAGTGCCGGACAGGGTGTAGAGACCCAGTACTTC	CASSAGQGVETQYF
TRBV6-1	.	TRBJ1-1	.	16	TGTGCCAGCAGTGGTCGGGACCGACCCATGAACACTGAAGCTTTCTTT	CASSGRDRPMNTEAFF
TRBV19	.	TRBJ1-6	once	15	TGTGCCAGTAGTTTTTTTACAGGGTGGAATTCACCCCTCCACTTT	CASSFFTGWNSPLHF